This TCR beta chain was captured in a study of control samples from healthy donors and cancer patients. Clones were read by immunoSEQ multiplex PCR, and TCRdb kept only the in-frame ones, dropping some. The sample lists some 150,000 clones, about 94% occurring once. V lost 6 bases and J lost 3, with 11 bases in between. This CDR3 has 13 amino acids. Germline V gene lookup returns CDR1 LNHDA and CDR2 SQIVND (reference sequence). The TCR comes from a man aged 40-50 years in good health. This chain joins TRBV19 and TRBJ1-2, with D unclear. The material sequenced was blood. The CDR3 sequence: CASSLQFHYGYTF. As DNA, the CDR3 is TGTGCCAGTAGCCTACAGTTTCACTATGGCTACACCTTC.